This T cell receptor (beta chain) was recovered during a study of metastatic and nonmetastatic thyroid tumors. Original handling: What underpinned the distant-metastasis classifier for papillary thyroid cancer was the set of CDR3 differences across clinicopathological groups. TCRdb recomputed clones from the PCR reads via MiXCR. The V and J calls were determined by TCRdb, not by the authors. The sample lists about 21,000 clones; roughly 27% were seen once. Among the patients, none had received any treatment before thyroid surgery. This TCR was sampled from a male donor with papillary thyroid cancer or a benign thyroid nodule (not recorded which). Some clones in this sample may be carry-over from other donors' samples. The specimen sequenced was tumor tissue.

The CDR3 loop reads CAWSPPEQGGNEQFF. CDR3 bases: TGTGCCTGGAGTCCACCGGAGCAGGGAGGCAATGAGCAGTTCTTC. V gene TRBV30 combines with J gene TRBJ2-1; TRBD2 might be the D (6 bases). Germline V gene lookup returns CDR1 GTSNPN and CDR2 SVGIG (reference sequence). The CDR3 runs to 15 residues. The V and J ends lost 2 bases and 6 bases respectively, with 17 bases between them.